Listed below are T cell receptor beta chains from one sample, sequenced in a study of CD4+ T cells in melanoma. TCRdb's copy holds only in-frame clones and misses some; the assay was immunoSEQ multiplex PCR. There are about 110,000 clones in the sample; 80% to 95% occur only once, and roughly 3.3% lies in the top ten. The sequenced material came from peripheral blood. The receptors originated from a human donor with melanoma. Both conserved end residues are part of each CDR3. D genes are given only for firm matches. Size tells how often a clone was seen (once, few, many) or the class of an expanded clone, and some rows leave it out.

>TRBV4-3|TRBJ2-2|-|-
CASSQDFRSNTGELFF
TGCGCCAGCAGCCAAGATTTCCGATCTAACACCGGGGAGCTGTTTTTT
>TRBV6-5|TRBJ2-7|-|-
CASTLRRINSYEQYF
TGTGCCAGCACTCTCAGGAGGATCAATTCCTACGAGCAGTACTTC
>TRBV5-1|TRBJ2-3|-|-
CASSLEGRVTDTQYF
TGCGCCAGCAGCTTGGAGGGAAGGGTTACAGATACGCAGTATTTT
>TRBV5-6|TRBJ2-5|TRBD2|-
CASSGTGTKETQYF
TGTGCCAGCAGCGGGACCGGGACTAAAGAGACCCAGTACTTC
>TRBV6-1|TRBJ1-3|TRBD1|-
CASSRTGDYGNTIYF
TGTGCCAGCAGTAGAACAGGGGATTACGGAAACACCATATATTTT
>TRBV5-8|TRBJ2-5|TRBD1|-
CATPLSQGVQETQYF
TGTGCCACACCCTTATCACAGGGGGTCCAAGAGACCCAGTACTTC
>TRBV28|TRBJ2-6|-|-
CASSLPQAAGANVLTF
TGTGCCAGCAGTTTACCGCAGGCAGCTGGGGCCAACGTCCTGACTTTC
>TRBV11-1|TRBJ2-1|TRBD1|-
CASSPRTGGHEQFF
TGTGCCAGCAGCCCGAGGACAGGGGGCCATGAGCAGTTCTTC
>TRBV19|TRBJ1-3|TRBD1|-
CASSLQGSSGNTIYF
TGTGCCAGTAGCCTACAGGGGTCCTCTGGAAACACCATATATTTT
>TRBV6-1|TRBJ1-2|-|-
CASRGTGLANYGYTF
TGTGCCAGCAGGGGAACAGGACTAGCTAACTATGGCTACACCTTC
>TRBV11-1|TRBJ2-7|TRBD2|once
CASSLDPSGITYEQYF
TGTGCCAGCAGCTTAGATCCTAGCGGTATTACCTACGAGCAGTACTTC
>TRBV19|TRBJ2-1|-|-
CASSIDRPFEQFF
TGTGCCAGTAGTATAGATAGGCCGTTTGAGCAGTTCTTC
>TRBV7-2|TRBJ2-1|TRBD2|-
CASSQAPGLAMNEQFF
TGTGCCAGCAGCCAAGCCCCGGGACTAGCGATGAATGAGCAGTTCTTC
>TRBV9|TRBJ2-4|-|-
CASSVELAGGNIQYF
TGTGCCAGCAGCGTAGAACTAGCTGGTGGAAACATTCAGTACTTC
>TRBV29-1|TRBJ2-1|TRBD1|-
CSVEKGASEQFF
TGCAGCGTTGAGAAGGGGGCGAGTGAGCAGTTCTTC
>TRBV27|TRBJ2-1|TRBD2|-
CASSSTSGLSYNEQFF
TGTGCCAGCAGTTCGACTAGCGGGCTATCCTACAATGAGCAGTTCTTC
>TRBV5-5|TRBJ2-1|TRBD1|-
CASSAGTGLAGEQFF
TGTGCCAGCAGCGCCGGGACAGGGTTAGCGGGTGAGCAGTTCTTC
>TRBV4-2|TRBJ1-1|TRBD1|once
CASSQGGQGSTEAFF
TGTGCCAGCAGCCAAGGGGGACAGGGAAGCACTGAAGCTTTCTTT
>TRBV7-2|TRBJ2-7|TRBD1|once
CASSLPTGTGSSYEQYF
TGTGCCAGCAGCTTACCGACCGGGACAGGTAGCTCCTACGAGCAGTACTTC
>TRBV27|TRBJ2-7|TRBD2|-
CASSKTSGRARSSYEQYF
TGTGCCAGCAGCAAGACTAGCGGGAGGGCCCGAAGCTCCTACGAGCAGTACTTC
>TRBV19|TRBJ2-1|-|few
CASSIGPALGDEQFF
TGTGCCAGTAGTATTGGTCCGGCCCTGGGCGATGAGCAGTTCTTC
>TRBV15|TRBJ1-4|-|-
CATSVGVFEGGKLFF
TGTGCCACCAGCGTGGGGGTTTTTGAGGGGGGAAAACTGTTTTTT
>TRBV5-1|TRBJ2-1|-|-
CASRRTVSYNEQFF
TGCGCCAGCAGGCGGACAGTCTCCTACAATGAGCAGTTCTTC
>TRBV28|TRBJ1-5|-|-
CASSPSVGNQPQHF
TGTGCCAGCAGCCCATCCGTCGGCAATCAGCCCCAGCATTTT
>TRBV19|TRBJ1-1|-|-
CASSLVLFLAEAFF
TGTGCCAGTAGTCTAGTTCTATTCCTCGCTGAAGCTTTCTTT
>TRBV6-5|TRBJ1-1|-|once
CASSYTRDVWRTEAFF
TGTGCCAGCAGTTACACCCGGGACGTTTGGCGCACTGAAGCTTTCTTT
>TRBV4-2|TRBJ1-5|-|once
CASSPQDWGKSNQPQHF
TGTGCCAGCAGCCCCCAAGATTGGGGAAAAAGCAATCAGCCCCAGCATTTT
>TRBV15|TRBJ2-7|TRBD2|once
CATSRAGTSYEQYF
TGTGCCACCAGCAGAGCGGGGACTAGCTACGAGCAGTACTTC
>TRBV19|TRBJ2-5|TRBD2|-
CASSAVGLAWETQYF
TGTGCCAGTAGTGCCGTTGGACTAGCCTGGGAGACCCAGTACTTC
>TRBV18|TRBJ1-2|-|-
CASSEDSGYGYTF
TGTGCCAGCTCAGAGGACAGTGGCTATGGCTACACCTTC
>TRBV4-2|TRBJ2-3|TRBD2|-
CASSQDGSGGVDTQYF
TGTGCCAGCAGCCAAGATGGTAGCGGGGGGGTGGATACGCAGTATTTT
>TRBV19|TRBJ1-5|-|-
CASNPSWGYSNQPQHF
TGTGCCAGTAACCCCAGTTGGGGCTATAGCAATCAGCCCCAGCATTTT
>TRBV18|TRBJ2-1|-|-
CASSDSLTGKNEQFF
TGTGCCAGCTCGGATTCGCTAACAGGGAAAAATGAGCAGTTCTTC
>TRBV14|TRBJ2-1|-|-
CASSQGTPTLYNEQFF
TGTGCCAGCAGCCAAGGGACGCCTACACTTTACAATGAGCAGTTCTTC
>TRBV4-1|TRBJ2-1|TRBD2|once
CASSQDNGLGQFF
TGCGCCAGCAGCCAAGATAATGGACTAGGGCAGTTCTTC
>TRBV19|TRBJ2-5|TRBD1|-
CASSIAGQGAIETQYF
TGTGCCAGTAGTATAGCCGGGCAGGGGGCCATAGAGACCCAGTACTTC
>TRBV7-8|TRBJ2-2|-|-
CASSWQGQGDTGELFF
TGTGCCAGCAGCTGGCAGGGGCAGGGAGACACCGGGGAGCTGTTTTTT
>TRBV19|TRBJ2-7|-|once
CASSTTSRYEQYF
TGTGCCAGTAGTACCACTAGCCGCTACGAGCAGTACTTC
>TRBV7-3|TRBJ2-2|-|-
CASSRRRRHNTGELFF
TGTGCCAGCAGCCGACGCCGACGACATAACACCGGGGAGCTGTTTTTT
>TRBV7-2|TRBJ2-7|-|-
CASSPLRGSYEQYF
TGTGCCAGCAGCCCATTGAGGGGCTCCTACGAGCAGTACTTC
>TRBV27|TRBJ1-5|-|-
CASSPNPDQPQHF
TGTGCCAGCAGTCCGAACCCTGATCAGCCCCAGCATTTT
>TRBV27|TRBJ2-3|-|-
CASSLSRSVDTQYF
TGTGCCAGCAGTTTATCTCGTTCGGTAGATACGCAGTATTTT
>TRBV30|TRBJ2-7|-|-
CAWSNRYKSYEQYF
TGTGCCTGGAGCAACAGATACAAATCCTACGAGCAGTACTTC
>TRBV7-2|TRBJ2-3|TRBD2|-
CASRGLAGGDTQYF
TGTGCCAGCAGAGGACTAGCGGGGGGAGATACGCAGTATTTT
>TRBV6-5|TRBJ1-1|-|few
CASRGVNTEAFF
TGTGCCAGCAGGGGGGTGAACACTGAAGCTTTCTTT
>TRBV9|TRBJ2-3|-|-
CASSEDPHTDTQYF
TGTGCCAGCAGTGAGGATCCCCACACAGATACGCAGTATTTT
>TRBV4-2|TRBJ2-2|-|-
CASSLTDSNTGELFF
TGTGCCAGCAGCCTAACCGACAGCAACACCGGGGAGCTGTTTTTT
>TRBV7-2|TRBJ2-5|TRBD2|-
CASSRLAGDQETQYF
TGTGCCAGCAGCCGACTAGCGGGGGACCAAGAGACCCAGTACTTC
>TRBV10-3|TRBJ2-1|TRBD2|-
CAISGLGGLAGGNSYNEQFF
TGTGCCATCAGTGGCCTCGGGGGACTAGCGGGAGGTAACTCCTACAATGAGCAGTTCTTC
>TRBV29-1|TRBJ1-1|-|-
CSVLISATYTEAFF
TGCAGCGTCCTAATCTCAGCGACTTACACTGAAGCTTTCTTT